This T cell receptor beta chain was sequenced during a study of CD8+CD57+ T cells in acquired aplastic anemia. Genomic DNA, serving as template, underwent TCR beta VDJ and CDR3 profiling. TCRdb called the reads again in MiXCR, with one record for every CDR3 protein. The sample carries 180,000 or so distinct CDR3 sequences, over 40% recorded once. General observations from the study: It was found that approximately 29 CD8+ CDR3 sequences were shared between patients and controls. Statistical testing detected no significant gap in CD8+ Simpson's diversity between patients and controls.

In patients chosen for sequencing, flow cytometry had shown CD8+CD57+ cell expansion. Sampling of blood occurred while the patients had still received no therapy. Ten or more counts support this clonotype. No antigen is known for it. Germline V gene sequence: CDR1 SGHNT, CDR2 YYREEE (reference sequence). The CDR3 contains 15 residues. V was cut by 0 bases and J by 0 bases, with 10 bases left in between. The origin of this receptor is a human donor with aplastic anemia. Sequencing was carried out using sorted CD4+, CD8+, or CD8+CD57+ T cells (not recorded which) from PBMCs. The chain combines TRBV5-4 with TRBJ2-7; D may be TRBD2 (6 bases). This CDR3 is CASSLGLDNSYEQYF. In DNA form, the CDR3 reads TGTGCCAGCAGCTTGGGACTAGACAACTCCTACGAGCAGTACTTC. The variable domain in full, with the rest retrieved from reference TRBV5-4 and TRBJ2-7, is ETGVTQSPTHLIKTRGQQVTLRCSSQSGHNTVSWYQQALGQGPQFIFQYYREEENGRGNFPPRFSGLQFPNYSSELNVNALELDDSALYLCASSLGLDNSYEQYFGPGTRLTVT.